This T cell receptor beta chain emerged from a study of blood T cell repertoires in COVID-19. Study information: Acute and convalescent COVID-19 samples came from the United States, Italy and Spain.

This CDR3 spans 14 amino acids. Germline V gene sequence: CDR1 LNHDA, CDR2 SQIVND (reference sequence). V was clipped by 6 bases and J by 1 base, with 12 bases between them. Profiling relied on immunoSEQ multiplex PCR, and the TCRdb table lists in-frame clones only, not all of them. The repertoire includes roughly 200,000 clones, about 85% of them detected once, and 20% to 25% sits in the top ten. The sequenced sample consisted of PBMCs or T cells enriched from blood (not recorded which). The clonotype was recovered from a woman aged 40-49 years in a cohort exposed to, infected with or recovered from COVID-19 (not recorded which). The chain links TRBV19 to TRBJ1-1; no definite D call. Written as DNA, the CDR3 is TGTGCCAGTAGGACGGCTAGCCGGAACACTGAAGCTTTCTTT. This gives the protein CASRTASRNTEAFF.